This T cell receptor (beta chain) was captured by sequencing in a study of Ad26.COV2.S vaccination and SARS-CoV-2 variants. The study's findings and limits: In TCR breadth and depth analyses, total T cell responses may have been underestimated.

Treatment here: roughly 18 received Ad26.COV2.S at low or high dose, single or two shots; 5 received placebo; per-sample allocation not given. Collection of samples fell on day 63 after the first vaccine or placebo injection. Details on this clone: Its target is not known.

Sequencing used immunoSEQ multiplex PCR; TCRdb keeps in-frame clones, though not all of them. The data show about 350,000 clones, around nine tenths seen once. V shed 3 bases and J shed 3 bases, with 9 bases lying between them. Germline CDR1 reads SNHLY; CDR2 reads FYNNEI. The length of the CDR3 is 14 residues. This receptor was taken from a person between 18 and 65 years old who received the Ad26.COV2.S COVID-19 vaccine or a placebo. The material sequenced was peripheral blood, taken in a trial of Ad26.COV2.S vaccine versus placebo. This rearrangement joins TRBV2 to TRBJ1-3, with D maybe TRBD1 (5 bases). The chain's CDR3 is CASSESGYGNTIYF. CDR3 DNA: TGTGCCAGCAGTGAGTCAGGGTATGGAAACACCATATATTTT. Together with reference TRBV2 and TRBJ1-3, the CDR3 gives the full variable domain: EPEVTQTPSHQVTQMGQEVILRCVPISNHLYFYWYRQILGQKVEFLVSFYNNEISEKSEIFDDQFSVERPDGSNFTLKIRSTKLEDSAMYFCASSESGYGNTIYFGEGSWLTVV.